This TCR beta chain stems from a study of blood T cell repertoires in COVID-19. Study information: Researchers got acute and convalescent COVID-19 samples from the United States, Italy and Spain. PBMCs, B-cell-depleted T cells, or T cells were the source of the cDNA or gDNA that made up the material.

Source study methods: Nucleated cell counts were estimated from reference gene primer amplification. Produced via immunoSEQ multiplex PCR; TCRdb's table is partial and in-frame only. V, J and clone size were drawn from that table, and D and trimming were deduced from the DNA. The sample has under 300,000 clones, roughly four fifths seen once. Germline CDR1 MNHEY, CDR2 SVGEGT. V dropped 6 bases and J dropped 3; count of bases not matched to a gene: 10. This CDR3 is built from 16 residues. The chain carries TRBV6-2 or TRBV6-3 and TRBJ2-2; 7 bases agree with TRBD1. Sample: peripheral blood. This TCR came from a man between 25 and 39 years old who had recovered from COVID-19. The CDR3 protein is CASSRDRAVYTGELFF. CDR3 sequence (DNA): TGTGCCAGCAGCCGTGACAGGGCAGTTTACACCGGGGAGCTGTTTTTT.